These T cell receptor beta chains were read from a single sample in a study of human T cells and chemical hapten exposure. TCRdb used MiXCR to reprocess the RACE reads, holding one entry per CDR3 protein. The sample carries 80,000 to 95,000 distinct CDR3 sequences, around 10% recorded once. The sample was whole blood, taken in connection with sensitization to the hapten diphenylcyclopropenone (DPC). The receptors stem from a young man with alopecia areata. Some clones in this sample may be carry-over from other donors' samples. CDR3s include the opening cysteine and the closing phenylalanine or tryptophan. D genes are given only for firm matches. A row's size may be missing; if present it is once, few, many or a size class.

cdr3_nt cdr3_aa j_call d_call clone_size v_call
TGTGCCAGCAGTTTATCGCGGCATGAGCAGTTCTTC CASSLSRHEQFF TRBJ2-1 - many TRBV6-2/TRBV6-3
TGTGCCAGCAGCTCCGGTGACAGGCTAAACACCGGGGAGCTTTTTTTT CASSSGDRLNTGELFF TRBJ2-2 - once TRBV5-4
TGTGCCAGCAGCGGACGCGACAATCAGCCCCAGCATTTT CASSGRDNQPQHF TRBJ1-5 - many TRBV12-3/TRBV12-4
TGTGCCACCAGCAGAAGCGGAGTCTCTGGAAACACCATATATTTT CATSRSGVSGNTIYF TRBJ1-3 - - TRBV15
TGTGCCAGCAGCCCGGAAGACAGGGTCTATGGCTACACCTTC CASSPEDRVYGYTF TRBJ1-2 TRBD1 - TRBV9
TGCAGTGCGCCCGGACCCTCGACAGGGCAAAACACCATATATTTT CSAPGPSTGQNTIYF TRBJ1-3 TRBD1 - TRBV20-1
TGCAGCGTTGCCCCGACAGCACTTAACTATGGCTACACCTTC CSVAPTALNYGYTF TRBJ1-2 - many TRBV29-1
TGTGCCAGCAGCTTATCAGGGGTCGGCACCGGGGAGCTGTTTTTT CASSLSGVGTGELFF TRBJ2-2 - - TRBV7-9
TGTGCCAGCAGCTGGGGACTAGCGGGGGGAGCAGATACGCAGTATTTT CASSWGLAGGADTQYF TRBJ2-3 TRBD2 - TRBV5-5
TGCAGTGCTCCAAAGGGGGCGAATTCACCCCTCCACTTT CSAPKGANSPLHF TRBJ1-6 TRBD1 - TRBV20-1
TGTGCCAGCACCCAAATAAAAAACCGGCGAGACAGCCAAAATCAGCCCCAGCATTTT CASTQIKNRRDSQNQPQHF TRBJ1-5 - many TRBV7-6
TGTGCCAGCAGCTTAAGCTATGGCTACACCTTC CASSLSYGYTF TRBJ1-2 - many TRBV7-9
TGTGCCAGCAGCCTAGGAGGGGTGAACACTGAAGCTTTCTTT CASSLGGVNTEAFF TRBJ1-1 - - TRBV28
TGTGCCAGCAGCTTATTTGAGAATTCACCCCTCCACTTT CASSLFENSPLHF TRBJ1-6 - few TRBV11-3
TGTGCCAGCAGCAAAGACAGGCAGGCCATGGGGACCCAGTACTTC CASSKDRQAMGTQYF TRBJ2-5 - - TRBV4-2
TGTGCCAGCTCACCAACCACGGGATCATACAATGAGCAGTTCTTC CASSPTTGSYNEQFF TRBJ2-1 - few TRBV18
TGCGCCAGCAGCCGGGAGGGGACTAATGAAAAACTGTTTTTT CASSREGTNEKLFF TRBJ1-4 - many TRBV4-1
TGTGCCAGCCAGGACACCGGGGAGCTGTTTTTT CASQDTGELFF TRBJ2-2 - - TRBV6-6
TGTGCCAGCAGCTTATGGCTGTGGAGCGGGGGGGCGGTGGGCTCCTACAATGAGCAGTTCTTC CASSLWLWSGGAVGSYNEQFF TRBJ2-1 TRBD2 - TRBV7-8
TGTGCCAGCAGCACCCGTGACAGGGTGTACAATGAGCAGTTCTTC CASSTRDRVYNEQFF TRBJ2-1 TRBD1 few TRBV7-6
TGCGCCAGCAGCCAAGATGGAGCGGGAATTACCGGGGAGCTGTTTTTT CASSQDGAGITGELFF TRBJ2-2 TRBD2 few TRBV4-3
TGCAGCGTTGAAGGAAAAAGGGCGTACCGGATACCGGCACTGTTCTTC CSVEGKRAYRIPALFF TRBJ2-1 - many TRBV29-1
TGTGCCAGCAGTTACGCGCAGGGTCGGGCTCAGCCCCAGCATTTT CASSYAQGRAQPQHF TRBJ1-5 - few TRBV6-6
TGTGCCACCAGCAGAGTGGGACAGGCATACAATGAGCAGTTCTTC CATSRVGQAYNEQFF TRBJ2-1 TRBD1 - TRBV15
TGTGCCAGCAGTGGAACAGGGGCTACCACTGAAGCTTTCTTT CASSGTGATTEAFF TRBJ1-1 TRBD1 many TRBV2
TGTGCCAGCGCTCCGGGACAGGGCTATGGCTACACCTTC CASAPGQGYGYTF TRBJ1-2 TRBD1 few TRBV2
TGTGCCAGCAGCTTAGGCCGCTTGAGACTTAGCACAGATACGCAGTATTTT CASSLGRLRLSTDTQYF TRBJ2-3 - few TRBV7-9
TGTGCCAGCAGCTTAGCAATCGGACTGAACACTGAAGCTTTCTTT CASSLAIGLNTEAFF TRBJ1-1 - many TRBV7-9
TGTGCCAGCAGTTTAGAAGGACAGGGAAATCAGCCCCAGCATTTT CASSLEGQGNQPQHF TRBJ1-5 TRBD1 - TRBV27
TGTGCCAGCTCGGTACAAAACACTGAAGCTTTCTTT CASSVQNTEAFF TRBJ1-1 - many TRBV18
TGTGCCAGCAGTCTAGCGGGGGGACCAGATACGCAGTATTTT CASSLAGGPDTQYF TRBJ2-3 TRBD2 - TRBV28
TGTGCCAGCAGTTCGGTCGCACAGGGGATCGACGAGCAGTACTTC CASSSVAQGIDEQYF TRBJ2-7 TRBD1 - TRBV12-3/TRBV12-4
TGTGCCAGCAGTTTTCCTAGCGGGGGAATACCTAGCACAGATACGCAGTATTTT CASSFPSGGIPSTDTQYF TRBJ2-3 TRBD2 - TRBV12-3/TRBV12-4